Shown below are 29 T cell receptor beta chains from a single sample sequenced in a study of shared clonotypes between healthy human individuals (dated by TCRdb to about 2020). Library prep was done by the immunoSEQ multiplex PCR assay. TCRdb took this table from immuneACCESS and kept in-frame rearrangements with V and J called. Such tables lack part of the clones; where checked against another copy, unresolved V genes explain under half of the gap, and the rest is unexplained. This sample is represented by 550,000 to 850,000 clones; over 60% of them were singletons. The ten largest clones represent under 2% of the sample. The sequenced sample consisted of memory CD4+ T cells sorted from blood. In light of the paper, this sample's cell subset or site label describes: CD45RA-negative fraction. Receptors originate from a woman aged 25 to 39 in good health.

The chain employs TRBV28 and TRBJ2-5, with D unclear. TRBJ2-7 explains the end of the DNA better; the J call may be wrong. CDR1 and CDR2 from the germline V gene are MDHEN and SYDVKM. This CDR3 region has 11 residues. The CDR3 DNA reads TGTGCCAGCCAAGGGCGGTACGAGCAGTACTTC. Translating it yields CASQGRYEQYF.

This rearrangement joins TRBV5-1 to TRBJ2-3, with TRBD2 identical over 10 bases. The CDR3 spans 16 residues. Germline values: CDR1 SGHRS, CDR2 YFSETQ. The V segment lost 4 bases and the J segment 5 bases; nucleotides outside the gene matches: 10. Here the CDR3 reads CASSLGLAGEVDTQYF. Here the CDR3 DNA reads TGCGCCAGCAGCCTAGGTCTAGCGGGAGAGGTAGATACGCAGTATTTT.

V gene TRBV18 combines with J gene TRBJ2-7, with 9 positions matching TRBD2. Germline CDR1 is KGHSH and CDR2 is LQKENI. V dropped 2 bases and J dropped 6; count of bases not matched to a gene: 11. The CDR3 loop spans 16 amino acids. The DNA of the CDR3 is TGTGCCAGCTCACCAAACCGCGGCGGGAGGGCCTCCGAGCAGTACTTC. Amino acid sequence: CASSPNRGGRASEQYF. Looking up the rest from reference TRBV18 and TRBJ2-7 gives the full variable domain: NAGVMQNPRHLVRRRGQEARLRCSPMKGHSHVYWYRQLPEEGLKFMVYLQKENIIDESGMPKERFSAEFPKEGPSILRIQQVVRGDSAAYFCASSPNRGGRASEQYFGPGTRLTVT.

This chain uses TRBV27 with TRBJ2-5; D is uncertain. Trimming took off 5 bases at V and 9 bases at J, with 10 bases between the two ends. Germline V CDR1 and CDR2: MNHEY, SMNVEV (reference sequence). The CDR3 extends over 11 amino acids. DNA of the CDR3: TGTGCCAGCAGTCCCCCCCCACCCCAGTACTTC. Translated, it gives CASSPPPPQYF.

This sequence joins TRBV21-1 and TRBJ2-3. TRBV21-1 is a pseudogene. This CDR3 has 15 residues. The CDR3 sequence is CASSRGRYQTDTQYF. The CDR3 DNA follows: TGTGCCAGCAGTAGGGGACGTTACCAGACAGATACGCAGTATTTT.

V is TRBV7-8 and J is TRBJ2-1; unclear D gene. CDR1 SGHVS and CDR2 FQNEAQ come from the germline V gene. The CDR3 runs to 13 residues. V dropped 1 base and J dropped 5 bases, with 6 bases sitting between them. CDR3: CASSLGINNEQFF. As DNA, the CDR3 is TGTGCCAGCAGCTTAGGAATTAACAATGAGCAGTTCTTC.

This chain connects TRBV19 to TRBJ2-5, with 9 bases lining up with TRBD2. The CDR3 is 13 residues long. Germline CDR1 reads LNHDA; CDR2 reads SQIVND (reference sequence). The ends lost 10 bases at V and 1 base at J; junction bases unmatched: 4. The CDR3 nucleotides are TGTGCCATTCTAGCGGGATCCCAAGAGACCCAGTACTTC. Amino acid sequence: CAILAGSQETQYF.

CDR3 protein: CASSLWGPSNQPQHF. CDR3 bases: TGTGCCAGCAGTTTATGGGGGCCAAGCAATCAGCCCCAGCATTTT. The rearrangement joins TRBV28 to TRBJ1-5; the D gene is possibly TRBD1 (5 bases). The germline V gene encodes CDR1 MDHEN and CDR2 SYDVKM. This CDR3 spans 15 amino acids. Between the trimmed V and J ends, which lost 0 bases and 1 base, there was a span of 7 bases.

This clone was observed a single time. The chain is built from TRBV5-1 and TRBJ2-2; TRBD2 agrees at 8 bases. Trimming cost V 3 bases and J 5 bases; bases outside gene matches: 12. Germline V CDR1 and CDR2: SGHRS, YFSETQ. This CDR3 has 17 amino acids. CDR3: CASSSERKLAGTGELFF. The CDR3 bases are TGCGCCAGCAGCTCCGAGAGGAAGCTAGCGGGTACCGGGGAGCTGTTTTTT.

The V and J genes are TRBV6-6 and TRBJ2-7; perhaps D is TRBD1 or TRBD2 (6 bases each). The CDR3 consists of 12 residues. Per the germline V gene, CDR1 is MNHNY and CDR2 is SVGAGI (reference sequence). V was trimmed by 11 bases and J by 6 bases, leaving 17 bases between them. The CDR3 DNA is TGTGCCTCCGCGTGGGGGGCGGGCGAGCAGTACTTC. Translating it yields CASAWGAGEQYF.

The CDR3 reads CAWTLSGGNSGGYGYTF. CDR3 DNA sequence: TGTGCCTGGACTCTGTCAGGGGGTAATAGCGGCGGGTATGGCTACACCTTC. The rearrangement uses TRBV30 and TRBJ1-2; the match to TRBD1 covers 7 bases. Germline loops: CDR1 GTSNPN, CDR2 SVGIG (reference sequence). This CDR3 is 17 amino acids long. V lost 4 bases to trimming and J lost 5 bases; unmatched junction nucleotides: 19.

V and J are TRBV4-2 and TRBJ1-1; D perhaps matches TRBD1 (6 bases). V was pared by 5 bases and J by 5 bases, with 21 bases between. The CDR3 runs 16 residues. In germline, CDR1 is LGHNA, CDR2 YNFKEQ. This chain's CDR3 is CASSLRVGGSGTEAFF. The CDR3, as DNA: TGTGCCAGCAGCTTACGAGTAGGGGGTTCGGGGACTGAAGCTTTCTTT.

As regards this clone: One end of the junction does not line up with germline, which may come from a read error. This chain connects TRBV15 to TRBJ2-3; 8 bases agree with TRBD2. Germline V CDR1 and CDR2: LNHNV, YYDKDF (reference sequence). This CDR3 is 14 amino acids long. CDR3 sequence (DNA): TGTGCCATCAGCATCGGGGGGGACGCAGATACGCAGTATTTT. Translation: CAISIGGDADTQYF.

Written as DNA, the CDR3 is TGTGCCAGCAGCTGGGGAGAGGGCCACTATGGCTACACCTTC. It is translated as CASSWGEGHYGYTF. The J gene is TRBJ1-2, the V gene TRBV5-4, with D unresolved. V was shortened by 3 bases and J by 3 bases, with 12 bases between the two germline ends. The CDR3 covers 14 residues. Germline V gives CDR1 SGHNT, CDR2 YYREEE (reference sequence).

The chain is built from TRBV29-1 and TRBJ2-1; D is unresolved. The length of the CDR3 is 14 residues. Germline lookup yields CDR1 SQVTM and CDR2 ANQGSEA. The V end lost 5 bases, the J end lost 4 bases, and 15 bases lay between the germline ends. The CDR3 here is CSVTAHGDYNEQFF. The CDR3 DNA follows: TGCAGCGTTACCGCTCACGGAGATTACAATGAGCAGTTCTTC.

The CDR3 sequence is CASSLGAEAGWYF. The CDR3 DNA reads TGTGCCAGCAGTTTAGGGGCTGAGGCGGGGTGGTACTTC. The V and J genes are TRBV28 and TRBJ2-7, with D tentatively TRBD2 (6 bases). In germline, CDR1 is MDHEN, CDR2 SYDVKM. V was clipped by 2 bases and J by 12 bases, with 17 bases between them. The CDR3 is 13 amino acids.

DNA for the CDR3: TGTGCCAGCAGTCCCCGGGGGACAAACACCGGGGAGCTGTTTTTT. It specifies CASSPRGTNTGELFF. V gene TRBV27 combines with J gene TRBJ2-2; D is perhaps TRBD1 or TRBD2 (6 bases each). This CDR3 has 15 amino acids. The germline V gene encodes CDR1 MNHEY and CDR2 SMNVEV (reference sequence). Between the trimmed V and J ends, which lost 5 bases and 2 bases, there was a span of 12 bases.

To note about this clone: Other DNA sequences in this specimen translate into the identical CDR3. The CDR3 loop reads CASRQGASGSIGEQYF. The CDR3 DNA reads TGTGCCAGCAGGCAAGGGGCTAGCGGGAGTATTGGCGAGCAGTACTTC. The chain couples TRBV2 to TRBJ2-7; 10 nucleotides line up with TRBD2. The CDR3 has 16 amino acids. The V segment lost 6 bases and the J segment 6 bases; nucleotides outside the gene matches: 14. Germline V CDR1 and CDR2: SNHLY, FYNNEI.

This clone has a handful of counts. The gene calls are TRBV4-1 and TRBJ1-5; possible D gene TRBD1, 6 bases. Trimming shortened V by 6 bases and J by 4 bases, and 13 bases separated the two germline ends. Germline V gene sequence: CDR1 MGHRA, CDR2 YSYEKL. The CDR3 length is 14 residues. CDR3 residues: CASRGGGRNQPQHF. The CDR3, as DNA: TGCGCCAGCAGAGGAGGGGGACGTAATCAGCCCCAGCATTTT.

This clone has a handful of counts. The chain combines TRBV5-4 with TRBJ2-5, with TRBD1 matching over 10 bases. This CDR3 has 15 amino acids. Germline lookup yields CDR1 SGHNT and CDR2 YYREEE (reference sequence). Losses at the gene ends were 4 bases for V and 4 bases for J; bases not matched to a gene: 7. CDR3 in amino acids: CASSAGTGVGETQYF. CDR3 bases: TGTGCCAGCAGCGCAGGGACAGGGGTAGGAGAGACCCAGTACTTC.

V is TRBV5-1 and J is TRBJ1-1; a possible D gene is TRBD1 (5 bases). The V gene lost 0 bases and the J gene lost 3 bases, with 15 bases spanning the gap. CDR3 length equals 16 residues. Germline V gene sequence: CDR1 SGHRS, CDR2 YFSETQ. The CDR3 DNA is TGCGCCAGCAGCTTGGGCAGGGTAAATTCCGACACTGAAGCTTTCTTT. It encodes CASSLGRVNSDTEAFF.

This clone was seen ten or more times. V usage is TRBV28 and J usage is TRBJ2-7; no firm D call. This CDR3 is 13 amino acids long. Trimming shortened V by 6 bases and J by 2 bases, and 11 bases separated the two germline ends. Germline loops: CDR1 MDHEN, CDR2 SYDVKM. This CDR3 is CASSPTTTYEQYF. As DNA, the CDR3 is TGTGCCAGCAGCCCGACCACTACCTACGAGCAGTACTTC.

The J gene is TRBJ2-1, the V gene TRBV5-4; TRBD2 matches 9 bases. CDR1 SGHNT and CDR2 YYREEE come from the germline V gene (reference sequence). There are 15 residues in the CDR3. With 3 bases clipped from V and 5 bases from J, the junction kept 6 bases outside the gene matches. The CDR3 reads CASSYLAGLNNEQFF. DNA of the CDR3: TGTGCCAGCAGCTACCTAGCGGGATTAAACAATGAGCAGTTCTTC. The full variable domain, rest sourced from reference TRBV5-4 and TRBJ2-1, is ETGVTQSPTHLIKTRGQQVTLRCSSQSGHNTVSWYQQALGQGPQFIFQYYREEENGRGNFPPRFSGLQFPNYSSELNVNALELDDSALYLCASSYLAGLNNEQFFGPGTRLTVL.

The chain couples TRBV5-4 to TRBJ1-2; the D gene is possibly TRBD1 (6 bases). Trimming left V 0 bases short and J 3 bases short, with 9 bases between. Germline CDR1 reads SGHNT; CDR2 reads YYREEE (reference sequence). This CDR3 is 14 amino acids long. The CDR3 reads CASSLDREYYGYTF. CDR3 nucleotide sequence: TGTGCCAGCAGCTTGGACAGGGAATACTATGGCTACACCTTC.

This rearrangement joins TRBV7-2 to TRBJ1-4; D remains unclear. CDR1 SGHTA and CDR2 FQGNSA come from the germline V gene. The CDR3 sequence is 15 residues long. V was clipped by 3 bases and J by 3 bases, with 11 bases between them. CDR3 region: CASSFGPVANEKLFF. DNA for the CDR3: TGTGCCAGCAGCTTCGGCCCTGTCGCTAATGAAAAACTGTTTTTT.

This clone was seen once. V is TRBV29-1 and J is TRBJ2-1; D perhaps matches TRBD2 (5 bases). V lost 8 bases to trimming and J lost 0 bases, with 11 bases between them. The CDR3 spans 13 residues. The germline gives CDR1 SQVTM, CDR2 ANQGSEA. Here the CDR3 reads CSSQRSSYNEQFF. The CDR3 bases are TGCAGCTCTCAGCGGAGCTCCTACAATGAGCAGTTCTTC.

The chain combines TRBV28 with TRBJ2-7, with 7 positions matching TRBD2. The CDR3 runs 15 residues. Germline-derived CDR1 and CDR2 are MDHEN and SYDVKM. The ends lost 6 bases at V and 4 bases at J; junction bases unmatched: 12. Here the CDR3 reads CASSLLYGGSYEQYF. In DNA form, the CDR3 reads TGTGCCAGCAGCCTCCTTTATGGCGGGAGTTACGAGCAGTACTTC.

The V call is TRBV6-1, the J call TRBJ2-1; TRBD2 matches 8 bases. The junction had 7 bases not matched to a gene; V was cut back by 3 bases and J by 3 bases. The CDR3 length is 16 residues. Germline V gene sequence: CDR1 MNHNS, CDR2 SASEGT. The CDR3 DNA follows: TGTGCCAGCAGTGAGTTCACTAGCGGCATCTACAATGAGCAGTTCTTC. Amino acids: CASSEFTSGIYNEQFF.

The genes are TRBV5-6 and TRBJ1-2; TRBD1 agrees at 11 bases. The CDR3 has 12 residues. The V gene end was trimmed by 3 bases and the J gene end by 8 bases; junction bases not matched to a gene: 0. Germline V lookup: CDR1 SGHDT, CDR2 YYEEEE. Here the CDR3 reads CASSWTGGGYTF. CDR3 coding DNA: TGTGCCAGCAGCTGGACAGGGGGCGGCTACACCTTC.